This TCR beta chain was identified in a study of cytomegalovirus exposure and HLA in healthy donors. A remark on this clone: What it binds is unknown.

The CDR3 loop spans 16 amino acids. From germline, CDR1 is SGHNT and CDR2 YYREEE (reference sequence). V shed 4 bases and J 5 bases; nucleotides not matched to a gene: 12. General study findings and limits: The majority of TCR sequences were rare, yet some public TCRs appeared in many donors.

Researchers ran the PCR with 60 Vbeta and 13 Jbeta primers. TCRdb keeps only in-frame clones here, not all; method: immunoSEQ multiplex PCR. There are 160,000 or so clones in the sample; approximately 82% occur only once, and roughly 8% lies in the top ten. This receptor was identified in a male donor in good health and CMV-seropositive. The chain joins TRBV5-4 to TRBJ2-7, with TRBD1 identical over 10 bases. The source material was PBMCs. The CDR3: CASSPTSGQGVNEQYF. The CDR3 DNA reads TGTGCCAGCAGCCCTACCTCCGGACAGGGGGTCAACGAGCAGTACTTC. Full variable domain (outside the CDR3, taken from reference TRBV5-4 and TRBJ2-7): ETGVTQSPTHLIKTRGQQVTLRCSSQSGHNTVSWYQQALGQGPQFIFQYYREEENGRGNFPPRFSGLQFPNYSSELNVNALELDDSALYLCASSPTSGQGVNEQYFGPGTRLTVT.